These T cell receptor beta chains were read from a single sample in a study of lymphopenia after photon versus proton radiotherapy. Data came from immunoSEQ multiplex PCR; TCRdb stores just in-frame clones and leaves some out. Of 39,000 or so clones detected, 92% appear once; the ten largest clones hold over 12%. The sequencing used peripheral blood, collected from a patient treated with photon-based radiotherapy. These receptors originate from a man aged 55 to 69 with cholangiocarcinoma. Each CDR3 is given with its conserved first and last residue. Fields, in order: V gene, J gene, CDR3 protein.

>TRBV28|TRBJ2-2
CASRGAGGPVTGELFF
>TRBV28|TRBJ2-7
CASSFHTASYEQYF
>TRBV2|TRBJ1-4
CASSWGQDNEKLFF
>TRBV27|TRBJ2-6
CASSPRVSGANVLTF
>TRBV5-4|TRBJ2-2
CASSSTSGTRPGELFF
>TRBV9|TRBJ1-2
CASSVGRNYGYTF
>TRBV2|TRBJ1-1
CASSGQGAGTEAFF
>TRBV19|TRBJ2-5
CASSTPLRDTVQETQYF
>TRBV28|TRBJ1-2
CASSPGLDSYYGYTF
>TRBV5-1|TRBJ2-5
CASSARPLAETQYF
>TRBV5-1|TRBJ2-2
CASSSNIRTGGRVGELFF
>TRBV29-1|TRBJ2-7
CSVEDRGMDEQYF
>TRBV4-1|TRBJ1-6
CASRALDRGPSPLHF
>TRBV28|TRBJ1-4
CASSSTGEGGEKLFF
>TRBV5-4|TRBJ2-3
CASSSGLGSGTDTQYF
>TRBV4-2|TRBJ1-1
CASSPDRETTEAFF
>TRBV7-2|TRBJ2-3
CASSFEGHVTDTQYF
>TRBV28|TRBJ1-1
CASRQGGDTEAFF
>TRBV6-6|TRBJ1-1
CASSGTATGNTEAFF
>TRBV7-3|TRBJ2-3
CASSTPGTGDTQYF
>TRBV28|TRBJ1-1
CASSLLVRLEAFF
>TRBV7-9|TRBJ2-6
CASSLGLGNSGANVLTF
>TRBV7-8|TRBJ1-2
CASSPDRGYGYTF
>TRBV9|TRBJ1-6
CASSVGTVNSPLHF
>TRBV28|TRBJ1-5
CATLYQDRPYSNQPQHF
>TRBV5-1|TRBJ1-2
CASSLSQGFYGYTF
>TRBV7-9|TRBJ2-3
CASSLGGRDTQYF
>TRBV5-1|TRBJ1-2
CASSSSGTDYGYTF
>TRBV5-4|TRBJ2-3
CASRRAGEITDTQYF
>TRBV7-8|TRBJ2-2
CASSLNPTGELFF
>TRBV2|TRBJ2-7
CASRYTGGEQYF
>TRBV7-3|TRBJ2-5
CASSLGRGQETQYF
>TRBV18|TRBJ2-1
CASSPGGVSNNEQFF
>TRBV5-1|TRBJ2-7
CASSLGPGEVYEQYF
>TRBV5-6|TRBJ2-1
CASSNREATLYNEQFF
>TRBV6-1|TRBJ2-7
CASSEVTGGGYEQYF
>TRBV19|TRBJ1-5
CASSPTRKSNQPQHF
>TRBV5-1|TRBJ2-1
CASSLASGGLSYNEQFF
>TRBV27|TRBJ2-2
CASSNVRAGELFF
>TRBV5-1|TRBJ1-4
CASGLIGIGGEKLFF
>TRBV7-2|TRBJ1-6
CASSYAKPGVSPLHF
>TRBV7-8|TRBJ1-1
CASSLERNTEAFF
>TRBV19|TRBJ2-3
CASSRALENTDTQYF
>TRBV7-3|TRBJ2-1
CASSLTSGISYNEQFF
>TRBV4-3|TRBJ2-3
CASSQAFGTTGVGDTQYF
>TRBV6-1|TRBJ1-1
CASNHGRYTEAFF
>TRBV2|TRBJ1-1
CASSVRTEAFF
>TRBV7-8|TRBJ1-5
CASSFLSGTPYQPQHF
>TRBV7-3|TRBJ2-3
CASSLSPRDRGTDTQYF
>TRBV2|TRBJ2-4
CASSTGGDRFDIQYF
>TRBV2|TRBJ1-5
CASKGRTGSQPQHF
>TRBV7-2|TRBJ2-1
CASSLGGPNEQFF